The source of this T cell receptor beta chain is a study of PD-1 blockade in classical Hodgkin lymphoma. Study results and limitations: The repertoire differences lack a defined cause, possibly disease activity or prior therapy.

TCRdb's table, derived via immunoSEQ multiplex PCR, lists solely in-frame clones and lacks some. Of about 13,000 clones listed, around four fifths are singletons. As concerns this clone: What it recognizes is unknown.

Each and every patient relapsed after autologous stem cell transplantation, and patients got differing brentuximab vedotin exposure. Sequencing used peripheral blood mononuclear cells (PBMCs), obtained at baseline. This receptor was taken from a human donor with classical Hodgkin lymphoma.

CDR3 region: CASSQGQVRAGELFF. Here the CDR3 DNA reads TGTGCCAGTAGTCAGGGACAGGTTCGGGCCGGGGAGCTGTTTTTT. V is TRBV19 and J is TRBJ2-2, with TRBD1 matching 8 bases. Germline CDR1 reads LNHDA; CDR2 reads SQIVND (reference sequence). This CDR3 comprises 15 residues. V lost 5 bases, J lost 6 bases, and 8 bases stayed unmatched.